Listed below are T cell receptor beta chains from one sample, sequenced in a study of Tregs in tolerant kidney transplant recipients. The method was immunoSEQ multiplex PCR; TCRdb's version includes in-frame clones alone and lacks a portion of them. This sample has 100,000 or so clones, with approximately 93% found just once. Sequenced material: CD4+ T cells from blood (PBMCs), taken 12 months after the transplant. Source of these receptors: a human patient who received a combined kidney and bone marrow transplant. Some T cells may be graft donor cells. CDR3s include the opening cysteine and the closing phenylalanine or tryptophan. A D gene is named only where the DNA matches it firmly.

TRBV7-2	-	TRBJ2-1	TGTGCCAGCAGCTTAGCGGGGGGAGTAAACAATGAGCAGTTCTTC	CASSLAGGVNNEQFF
TRBV5-1	TRBD1	TRBJ1-4	TGCGCCAGCAGCTTGGGACAGGGGGCCGAAAAACTGTTTTTT	CASSLGQGAEKLFF
TRBV25-1	-	TRBJ2-5	TGTGCCAGCAGTGAAGGCAGTCCAGAGACCCAGTACTTC	CASSEGSPETQYF
TRBV5-1	-	TRBJ2-3	TGCGCCAGCAGCTTGGGACTAGAGACAGATACGCAGTATTTT	CASSLGLETDTQYF
TRBV6-5	TRBD2	TRBJ2-2	TGTGCCAGCAGTTACGGGACTAGCGTGAACACCGGGGAGCTGTTTTTT	CASSYGTSVNTGELFF
TRBV30	-	TRBJ2-5	TGTGCCTGGAGGCTCCAGGGGTCTTGGTACCAAGAGACCCAGTACTTC	CAWRLQGSWYQETQYF
TRBV14	-	TRBJ2-5	TGTGCCAGCAGCCAAGATGTGGTCGCTCCATTCCAGGAGACCCAGTACTTC	CASSQDVVAPFQETQYF
TRBV4-1	TRBD1	TRBJ2-5	TGCGCCAGCAGCCTTACAGACAGGGTGGAGACCCAGTACTTC	CASSLTDRVETQYF
TRBV2	TRBD2	TRBJ2-7	TGTGCCAGCAGTGGGGGGCTAGCGGGAGGGACAAGCTCCTACGAGCAGTACTTC	CASSGGLAGGTSSYEQYF
TRBV2	TRBD1	TRBJ2-4	TGTGCCAGCGGGACAGGAGTTCTAGCCAAAAACATTCAGTACTTC	CASGTGVLAKNIQYF
TRBV7-9	TRBD1	TRBJ2-4	TGTGCCAGCAGCGTTAGGGGGCTTGGCAAAAACATTCAGTACTTC	CASSVRGLGKNIQYF
TRBV18	TRBD1	TRBJ1-6	TGTGCCAGCTCACCCCCCGGGACAGGGGGCGCCTCCCCCCTCCACTTT	CASSPPGTGGASPLHF
TRBV7-2	-	TRBJ2-1	TGTGCCAGCAGCCAAATTAAAGGGGGTGAGCAGTTCTTC	CASSQIKGGEQFF
TRBV7-2	-	TRBJ2-7	TGTGCCAGCAGCTTAGTTGCGGGTTACGAGCAGTACTTC	CASSLVAGYEQYF
TRBV7-3	TRBD2	TRBJ2-1	TGTGCCAGCAGCGCGGGGGTACCATCCTACAATGAGCAGTTCTTC	CASSAGVPSYNEQFF
TRBV21-1	-	TRBJ2-1	TGTGCCAGCAGCAATCTCACCACCCTAGCGGGCGACGGCTACAATGAGCAGTTCTTC	CASSNLTTLAGDGYNEQFF
TRBV5-1	TRBD2	TRBJ2-1	TGCGCCAGCAGGCTAGGGACTAGCTCGTCCCATGAGCAGTTCTTC	CASRLGTSSSHEQFF
TRBV29-1	TRBD1	TRBJ2-3	TGCAGCGTTGACGGGACCCGGACAGGGGGCACAGATACGCAGTATTTT	CSVDGTRTGGTDTQYF
TRBV9	-	TRBJ2-6	TGTGCCAGCAGCGTAGCGGCCCGCAGGGGGGCATCAAGCTCTGGGGCCAACGTCCTGACTTTC	CASSVAARRGASSSGANVLTF
TRBV5-1	-	TRBJ1-2	TGCGCCAGCAGCTTGGTGGTCAGAAGCTATGGCTACACCTTC	CASSLVVRSYGYTF
TRBV9	TRBD2	TRBJ2-3	TGTGCCAGCAGCGTAGCAGTGACGGCTAGCGGGGGGGATACGCAGTATTTT	CASSVAVTASGGDTQYF
TRBV30	TRBD1	TRBJ1-3	TGTGCCTGGGGGACAGGCGCTGGAAACACCATATATTTT	CAWGTGAGNTIYF
TRBV2	TRBD2	TRBJ2-1	TGTGCCAGCAGAAAAATAGCGGGAACAACAGGTGAGCAGTTCTTC	CASRKIAGTTGEQFF
TRBV29-1	-	TRBJ2-1	TGCAGCGTTGAAGATCCGTCGGGCTTAGGAGGCCACTCCCTCGATGAGCAGTTCTTC	CSVEDPSGLGGHSLDEQFF